The 29 T cell receptor beta chains listed next were all sequenced from one sample in a study of T cell changes during pregnancy in multiple sclerosis. Some clones are missing from TCRdb's copy, which holds only in-frame ones; the method was immunoSEQ multiplex PCR. This sample carries around 62,000 clones, 91% of them seen once, and the ten largest clones take about 0.76%. The specimen was CD4+ T cells from peripheral blood mononuclear cells, collected in the first trimester of pregnancy. All receptors come from a female donor with multiple sclerosis, enrolled in a pregnancy study.

The genes are TRBV9 and TRBJ2-1, with D tentatively TRBD2 (7 bases). V lost 0 bases and J 5 bases, leaving 12 bases between the germline ends. The CDR3 consists of 15 residues. Germline loops: CDR1 SGDLS, CDR2 YYNGEE. CDR3 sequence: CASSVAGGGHNEQFF. CDR3 bases: TGTGCCAGCAGCGTAGCGGGGGGCGGTCACAATGAGCAGTTCTTC. The variable domain in full, with the rest retrieved from reference TRBV9 and TRBJ2-1, is DSGVTQTPKHLITATGQRVTLRCSPRSGDLSVYWYQQSLDQGLQFLIQYYNGEERAKGNILERFSAQQFPDLHSELNLSSLELGDSALYFCASSVAGGGHNEQFFGPGTRLTVL.

The chain recombines TRBV7-3 with TRBJ2-3; 9 positions agree with TRBD2. CDR1 SGHTA and CDR2 FQGTGA come from the germline V gene. The CDR3 sequence is 15 residues long. With 5 bases clipped from V and 4 bases from J, the junction kept 7 bases outside the gene matches. As DNA, the CDR3 is TGTGCCAGCAGCGTTAGCGGGGGAGTTGCAGATACGCAGTATTTT. It yields the protein CASSVSGGVADTQYF.

This clone has only one observation. V is TRBV5-1 and J is TRBJ2-7, with a tentative D call TRBD1 (6 bases). CDR3 length: 14 residues. V shed 4 bases and J shed 3 bases, with 14 bases lying between them. Germline CDR1 SGHRS, CDR2 YFSETQ. The CDR3 bases are TGCGCCAGCAGCCAACAGGGTAGTAACTACGAGCAGTACTTC. This codes for CASSQQGSNYEQYF.

The chain employs TRBV2 and TRBJ2-5, with TRBD1 identical over 9 bases. Germline CDR1 is SNHLY and CDR2 is FYNNEI. The CDR3 has 17 residues. V trimming: 0 bases; J trimming: 4 bases; junction bases outside the gene matches: 9. The chain's CDR3 is CASSEARTGGARETQYF. The CDR3 DNA is TGTGCCAGCAGTGAAGCCAGAACAGGGGGCGCGAGAGAGACCCAGTACTTC.

The chain has TRBV30 and TRBJ1-2; D ambiguous. This CDR3 is built from 11 residues. Germline CDR1 GTSNPN, CDR2 SVGIG (reference sequence). Trimming shortened V by 0 bases and J by 8 bases, and 7 bases separated the two germline ends. CDR3 DNA: TGTGCCTGGAGTGTACTTAGAGGCTACACCTTC. Amino acid sequence: CAWSVLRGYTF.

The chain is built from TRBV9 and TRBJ2-3; 7 positions agree with TRBD2. From germline, CDR1 is SGDLS and CDR2 YYNGEE. The CDR3 consists of 15 residues. J was trimmed by 4 bases and V by 0 bases; bases with no gene match: 5. The DNA for the CDR3 is TGTGCCAGCAGCGTAGGGGGGGGGTCGCCAGATACGCAGTATTTT. Encoded protein: CASSVGGGSPDTQYF.

The chain uses TRBV7-2 and TRBJ1-2; D might be TRBD1 (5 bases). The CDR3 has 13 residues. V lost 5 bases and J 6 bases, leaving 13 bases between the germline ends. Germline CDR1 reads SGHTA; CDR2 reads FQGNSA. The CDR3 spells CASSIQTENGYTF. CDR3 nucleotides: TGTGCCAGCAGCATTCAGACAGAAAATGGCTACACCTTC.

This clone was counted between two and nine times. The rearrangement links TRBV20-1 to TRBJ1-2, with D unresolved. Germline V gene sequence: CDR1 DFQATT, CDR2 SNEGSKA (reference sequence). The ends were cut back, 4 bases at V and 5 bases at J, with 8 bases in the middle. The CDR3 loop spans 11 amino acids. For the CDR3, the DNA is TGCAGTGCTACACAGAAGTATGGCTACACCTTC. This translates into CSATQKYGYTF.

The chain joins TRBV5-6 to TRBJ1-2, with 8 bases fitting TRBD1. V trimming: 0 bases; J trimming: 6 bases; junction bases outside the gene matches: 1. Germline V gene sequence: CDR1 SGHDT, CDR2 YYEEEE. This CDR3 region has 13 residues. For the CDR3, the DNA is TGTGCCAGCAGCTTGGCAGGGGGCAATGGCTACACCTTC. This encodes CASSLAGGNGYTF.

The chain carries TRBV7-3 and TRBJ2-1; TRBD2 matches 9 bases. Germline loops: CDR1 SGHTA, CDR2 FQGTGA. V lost 2 bases to trimming and J lost 5 bases; unmatched junction nucleotides: 7. The CDR3 totals 16 residues. CDR3 DNA sequence: TGTGCCAGCAGCTTATTGGGCGGGGGGGGTAACAATGAGCAGTTCTTC. Its protein product is CASSLLGGGGNNEQFF.

The chain uses TRBV19 and TRBJ1-2, with D unclear. CDR1 is LNHDA and CDR2 is SQIVND in the germline V gene (reference sequence). Trimming took 3 bases from V and 2 from J, leaving 10 bases between them. The CDR3 runs to 14 residues. The CDR3 sequence: CASSMEGRNYGYTF. Written as DNA, the CDR3 is TGTGCCAGTAGTATGGAGGGTCGAAACTATGGCTACACCTTC.

The chain has TRBV4-1 and TRBJ2-3; tentative D call: TRBD1 (5 bases). V lost 1 base, J lost 1 base, and 12 bases lay in between. The CDR3 covers 16 residues. CDR1 MGHRA and CDR2 YSYEKL come from the germline V gene. The CDR3 DNA follows: TGCGCCAGCAGCCAAGTCCAGGGTTTGGGCACAGATACGCAGTATTTT. It is translated as CASSQVQGLGTDTQYF.

The chain uses TRBV27 and TRBJ1-6, with 9 bases lining up with TRBD1. Germline trimming cut 2 bases from V and 6 bases from J; bases unmatched to any gene: 11. This CDR3 contains 18 residues. Germline CDR1 reads MNHEY; CDR2 reads SMNVEV (reference sequence). CDR3 DNA sequence: TGTGCCAGCAGTTTAGGGTTGGGACAGGGAAAATCTAATTCACCCCTCCACTTT. Its translation is CASSLGLGQGKSNSPLHF.

This chain uses TRBV6-1 with TRBJ1-1; 7 bases map to TRBD1. CDR1 and CDR2 (germline): MNHNS, SASEGT. J gave up 0 bases and V 4 bases, and 8 bases lay outside the gene matches. CDR3 length equals 16 residues. The CDR3 DNA reads as TGTGCCAGCAGTGCGAGGGGGCTACTCATGAACACTGAAGCTTTCTTT. It codes for CASSARGLLMNTEAFF.

The chain employs TRBV4-3 and TRBJ1-3; 7 bases align to TRBD1. Trimming at V came to 6 bases and at J to 4 bases, leaving 6 bases not matched to a gene. The CDR3 spans 14 residues. CDR1 and CDR2 from the germline V gene are LGHNA and YSLEER. CDR3 nucleotide sequence: TGCGCCAGCAGTCCTACAGGGGAAGGAAACACCATATATTTT. Protein product: CASSPTGEGNTIYF.

This clone appeared a single time. The rearrangement uses TRBV18 and TRBJ1-1; D is undetermined. This CDR3 comprises 15 residues. Trimming removed 1 base from V and 0 bases from J, with 9 bases in between. Germline assignment: CDR1 KGHSH and CDR2 LQKENI. CDR3 DNA: TGTGCCAGCTCACCACTCCCCCCGGTGAACACTGAAGCTTTCTTT. Translation gives CASSPLPPVNTEAFF.

This clone was counted a few times. J is TRBJ1-5 and V is TRBV4-2, with D tentatively TRBD1 (5 bases). The CDR3 extends over 15 amino acids. Trimming took off 1 base at V and 1 base at J, with 8 bases between the two ends. Germline V lookup: CDR1 LGHNA, CDR2 YNFKEQ. The CDR3 loop reads CASSQGGASNQPQHF. CDR3 bases: TGTGCCAGCAGCCAAGGGGGCGCGAGCAATCAGCCCCAGCATTTT.

This chain joins TRBV5-6 and TRBJ2-3; maybe TRBD2 (6 bases). The V gene lost 5 bases and the J gene lost 3 bases, with 16 bases spanning the gap. CDR3 size: 15 residues. Looked up from germline, CDR1 is SGHDT and CDR2 is YYEEEE. The CDR3 sequence is CASSRPGLGTDTQYF. CDR3 nucleotides: TGTGCCAGCAGTAGACCGGGACTGGGGACAGATACGCAGTATTTT.

Only a few counts were recorded for this clone. V and J are TRBV28 and TRBJ2-7, with D possibly TRBD2 on 7 matching bases. V dropped 5 bases and J dropped 4 bases, with 18 bases sitting between them. CDR1 is MDHEN and CDR2 is SYDVKM in the germline V gene. The CDR3 is 15 residues long. CDR3 sequence reads: CASSPGGGLIYEQYF. The CDR3 region has the DNA TGTGCCAGCAGTCCAGGCGGGGGCCTCATTTACGAGCAGTACTTC.

The CDR3 nucleotides are TGTGCCAGCAGTGAGGTCTACGCTAACACCGGGGAGCTGTTTTTT. This translates into CASSEVYANTGELFF. V usage is TRBV2 and J usage is TRBJ2-2; D is ambiguous. The V gene's germline CDR1 is SNHLY and CDR2 FYNNEI. This CDR3 spans 15 amino acids. With 3 bases removed from V and 2 bases from J, the gap between germline ends came to 10 bases.

The gene calls are TRBV5-5 and TRBJ2-3, with 10 positions matching TRBD1. This CDR3 comprises 14 residues. Germline CDR1 reads SGHKS; CDR2 reads YYEKEE (reference sequence). V shed 1 base, J shed 7 bases, and the junction held 3 bases outside the gene matches. CDR3 residues: CASSLSGQGYTQYF. The DNA of the CDR3 is TGTGCCAGCAGCTTGTCGGGACAGGGGTATACGCAGTATTTT.

The V gene is TRBV18, the J gene TRBJ2-7, with a tentative D call TRBD2 (5 bases). V lost 2 bases to trimming and J lost 3 bases, with 11 bases between them. Germline values: CDR1 KGHSH, CDR2 LQKENI. This CDR3 is built from 14 residues. The CDR3, as DNA: TGTGCCAGCTCACCAATGGGTGAGGGCTACGAGCAGTACTTC. It specifies CASSPMGEGYEQYF.

The gene calls are TRBV10-2 and TRBJ2-3; TRBD2 matches 13 bases. The CDR3 length is 19 residues. Trimming cost V 4 bases and J 0 bases; bases outside gene matches: 10. CDR1 and CDR2 from the germline V gene are WSHSY and SAAADI. The CDR3 is CASSAVTSGGLFSTDTQYF. CDR3 coding DNA: TGCGCCAGCAGTGCGGTGACTAGCGGGGGGCTCTTTAGCACAGATACGCAGTATTTT.

The CDR3 nucleotides read TGTGCCAGCAGCCCGAGGGGTGGGAGGGAAAAACTGTTTTTT. It yields the protein CASSPRGGREKLFF. V gene TRBV25-1 combines with J gene TRBJ1-4; D possibly corresponds to TRBD1 (5 bases). The germline V and J ends were trimmed by 6 bases and 8 bases, with 16 bases remaining between them. Germline V lookup: CDR1 MGHDK, CDR2 SYGVNS. This CDR3 spans 14 amino acids.

This chain joins TRBV2 and TRBJ2-5; TRBD1 matches at 7 bases. Germline CDR1 SNHLY, CDR2 FYNNEI. The CDR3 runs 14 residues. The ends lost 6 bases at V and 7 bases at J; junction bases unmatched: 11. Written as DNA, the CDR3 is TGTGCCAGCAGCCCCGGGACAGTCGGATTGACCCAGTACTTC. It specifies CASSPGTVGLTQYF.

In this sample, this clone turned up once. This chain joins TRBV9 and TRBJ2-1, with D perhaps matching TRBD2 (6 bases). Germline loops: CDR1 SGDLS, CDR2 YYNGEE. This CDR3 has 15 amino acids. V lost 6 bases to trimming and J lost 7 bases, with 20 bases between them. In nucleotides, the CDR3 is TGTGCCAGCAACAGTGCGGGGACTCCGGGGAATGAGCAGTTCTTC. Protein: CASNSAGTPGNEQFF.

This clone has just a few counts. The gene calls are TRBV29-1 and TRBJ1-5, with D perhaps TRBD1 (6 bases). V was trimmed by 6 bases and J by 11 bases, leaving 14 bases between them. There are 11 residues in the CDR3. Per germline, CDR1 SQVTM and CDR2 ANQGSEA. The DNA for the CDR3 is TGCAGCGTCGTATACAGGGAAACCCAGCATTTT. This translates into CSVVYRETQHF. The entire variable domain, with the rest obtained from reference TRBV29-1 and TRBJ1-5, is as follows: SAVISQKPSRDICQRGTSLTIQCQVDSQVTMMFWYRQQPGQSLTLIATANQGSEATYESGFVIDKFPISRPNLTFSTLTVSNMSPEDSSIYLCSVVYRETQHFGDGTRLSIL.

V and J are TRBV12-5 and TRBJ1-1, with 7 nucleotides matching TRBD1. The CDR3 extends over 16 amino acids. Germline CDR1 and CDR2: LGHNT and FRNRAP. J gave up 3 bases and V 5 bases, and 12 bases lay outside the gene matches. The CDR3 nucleotides are TGTGCTAGTGGTCCCCCCAGGGGGGTGGGGTACACTGAAGCTTTCTTT. It translates to CASGPPRGVGYTEAFF.

The chain carries TRBV7-2 and TRBJ2-1; D is ambiguous. This CDR3 has 14 residues. Trimming took off 1 base at V and 8 bases at J, with 12 bases between the two ends. In germline, CDR1 is SGHTA, CDR2 FQGNSA. DNA of the CDR3: TGTGCCAGCAGCTTAGTTCGTCGTTTCGATGAGCAGTTCTTC. Protein sequence: CASSLVRRFDEQFF.